The 18 T cell receptor beta chains below all came from one sample that was sequenced in a study of CD4 T cells in relation to SARS-CoV-2 and coronaviruses (dated by TCRdb to about 2021). Library generation was performed with the immunoSEQ multiplex PCR assay. This immuneACCESS table, as held by TCRdb, lists in-frame sequences with V and J called but not all clones. Of the missing ones, under half trace to an unresolved V gene in checked studies; the others have no known cause. A total of roughly 30,000 clones appear in this sample, over 60% of them only once. The leading ten clones occupy under 3.5% of the sample. Their specific antigens are unknown. The specimen was memory CD4+ T cells from PBMCs, cultured in vitro. The sample's cell subset or site, from its label and the paper: memory (non-naive) CD4+ T cells. The receptors were gathered from an adult with COVID-19.

The rearrangement uses TRBV21-1 and TRBJ2-5. TRBV21-1 is a known pseudogene. This CDR3 region has 16 residues. Here the CDR3 reads CASSNPYLGSQETQYF. For the CDR3, the DNA is TGTGCCAGCAGCAACCCCTACCTTGGGTCCCAAGAGACCCAGTACTTC.

The chain is built from TRBV6-1 and TRBJ1-4; D is possibly TRBD1 (5 bases). Trimming took 1 base from V and 6 from J, leaving 9 bases between them. The CDR3 runs to 14 residues. CDR1 and CDR2 from the germline V gene are MNHNS and SASEGT. This CDR3 is CASSEGQGHEKLFF. Written as DNA, the CDR3 is TGTGCCAGCAGTGAAGGGCAGGGTCATGAAAAACTGTTTTTT.

V usage is TRBV4-3 and J usage is TRBJ1-2; D not resolved. CDR3 size: 17 residues. V lost 1 base, J lost 5 bases, and 20 bases lay in between. Looked up from germline, CDR1 is LGHNA and CDR2 is YSLEER. CDR3 coding DNA: TGCGCCAGCAGCCAAGGTTTCCTTGTCCACAAAGGTTATGGCTACACCTTC. Translation gives CASSQGFLVHKGYGYTF.

The rearrangement uses TRBV4-1 and TRBJ2-7; D is perhaps TRBD2 (5 bases). Germline values: CDR1 MGHRA, CDR2 YSYEKL. V was clipped by 0 bases and J by 2 bases, with 14 bases between them. The CDR3 is 16 residues long. For the CDR3, the DNA is TGCGCCAGCAGCCAAGATCGTTCAAGCGGAACCTACGAGCAGTACTTC. Protein sequence: CASSQDRSSGTYEQYF.

The chain employs TRBV18 and TRBJ2-2; TRBD1 matches at 8 bases. Losses at the gene ends were 5 bases for V and 2 bases for J; bases not matched to a gene: 10. The CDR3 contains 17 residues. CDR1 and CDR2 from the germline V gene are KGHSH and LQKENI. The DNA of the CDR3 is TGTGCCAGCTCAAGACAGGGGAGAGTAGGAAACACCGGGGAGCTGTTTTTT. Its protein product is CASSRQGRVGNTGELFF. Complete variable domain (other parts from reference TRBV18 and TRBJ2-2): NAGVMQNPRHLVRRRGQEARLRCSPMKGHSHVYWYRQLPEEGLKFMVYLQKENIIDESGMPKERFSAEFPKEGPSILRIQQVVRGDSAAYFCASSRQGRVGNTGELFFGEGSRLTVL.

The chain's CDR3 is CASSQALSLSDTEAFF. In nucleotides, the CDR3 is TGCGCCAGCAGCCAAGCCCTCAGTCTGTCGGACACTGAAGCTTTCTTT. The rearrangement links TRBV4-1 to TRBJ1-1; no definite D call. With 1 base removed from V and 3 bases from J, the gap between germline ends came to 15 bases. The CDR3 totals 16 residues. CDR1 MGHRA and CDR2 YSYEKL come from the germline V gene.

This clone was counted once. The chain joins TRBV5-1 to TRBJ2-1, with 9 nucleotides matching TRBD1. The germline V gene encodes CDR1 SGHRS and CDR2 YFSETQ. The CDR3 loop spans 14 amino acids. The junction had 10 bases not matched to a gene; V was cut back by 7 bases and J by 8 bases. The DNA of the CDR3 is TGCGCCAGCCAATCCACAGGGGGCTTGGATGAGCAGTTCTTC. It yields the protein CASQSTGGLDEQFF.

The V and J genes are TRBV19 and TRBJ1-1; maybe TRBD1 (5 bases). Germline CDR1 reads LNHDA; CDR2 reads SQIVND (reference sequence). The CDR3 covers 17 residues. V was pared by 5 bases and J by 3 bases, with 22 bases between. This chain's CDR3 is CASSSIGTQNGHTEAFF. CDR3 nucleotide sequence: TGTGCCAGTAGTTCAATCGGGACCCAGAATGGGCACACTGAAGCTTTCTTT. The whole variable domain, remainder taken from reference TRBV19 and TRBJ1-1, is DGGITQSPKYLFRKEGQNVTLSCEQNLNHDAMYWYRQDPGQGLRLIYYSQIVNDFQKGDIAEGYSVSREKKESFPLTVTSAQKNPTAFYLCASSSIGTQNGHTEAFFGQGTRLTVV.

The J gene is TRBJ1-4, the V gene TRBV7-9; possible D gene TRBD1, 5 bases. The V and J ends lost 5 bases and 4 bases respectively, with 20 bases between them. CDR1 is SEHNR, CDR2 FQNEAQ, per germline (reference sequence). The CDR3 has 17 amino acids. The CDR3 is CASSISGRGWGNEKLFF. CDR3 coding DNA: TGTGCCAGCAGCATTAGTGGAAGGGGTTGGGGTAATGAAAAACTGTTTTTT.

The chain uses TRBV7-2 and TRBJ2-5; D is uncertain. Trimming left V 4 bases short and J 1 base short, with 10 bases between. The CDR3 is 14 amino acids. Germline-derived CDR1 and CDR2 are SGHTA and FQGNSA. DNA for the CDR3: TGTGCCAGCAGCTCGAACTATATCCAAGAGACCCAGTACTTC. Amino acids: CASSSNYIQETQYF.

The chain links TRBV10-3 to TRBJ2-7; 7 bases line up with TRBD1. This CDR3 contains 13 residues. Germline CDR1 ENHRY, CDR2 SYGVKD. The V and J ends lost 5 bases and 3 bases, in that order; junction bases with no gene match: 4. The CDR3 loop is CAISTQGVYEQYF. In DNA form, the CDR3 reads TGTGCCATCAGTACCCAGGGGGTCTACGAGCAGTACTTC.

The V gene is TRBV29-1, the J gene TRBJ2-1; D is unresolved. CDR1 and CDR2 (germline): SQVTM, ANQGSEA. CDR3 length: 12 residues. Trimming took off 7 bases at V and 5 bases at J, with 12 bases between the two ends. CDR3 loop: CSGGRNNNEQFF. CDR3 nucleotide sequence: TGCAGCGGCGGACGCAACAACAATGAGCAGTTCTTC.

The V and J genes are TRBV5-1 and TRBJ1-3, with D possibly TRBD1 on 5 matching bases. Per the germline V gene, CDR1 is SGHRS and CDR2 is YFSETQ. The V end was cut by 4 bases, the J end by 1 base, with 12 bases between. The CDR3 covers 15 residues. Written as DNA, the CDR3 is TGCGCCAGCAGCAGTGGCGGGGGTTCTGGAAACACCATATATTTT. It is translated as CASSSGGGSGNTIYF.

The chain combines TRBV5-8 with TRBJ2-3, with 14 bases lining up with TRBD2. V was pared by 2 bases and J by 7 bases, with 3 bases of the junction left unmatched. The CDR3 runs 15 residues. Germline CDR1 SGHTS, CDR2 YDEGEE. CDR3 sequence (DNA): TGTGCCAGCAGCTTCGGGACTAGCGGGAGACATACGCAGTATTTT. The encoded protein is CASSFGTSGRHTQYF.

The J gene is TRBJ2-2, the V gene TRBV7-3, with 13 bases that match TRBD2. The J segment lost 6 bases and the V segment lost 5 bases, leaving 6 bases of the junction unmatched. Germline CDR1 is SGHTA and CDR2 is FQGTGA. This CDR3 is built from 16 residues. The CDR3 sequence is CASSQTSGRWAGELFF. The CDR3, as DNA: TGTGCCAGCAGCCAGACTAGCGGGAGGTGGGCCGGGGAGCTGTTTTTT. The full variable domain, its missing parts supplied by reference TRBV7-3 and TRBJ2-2, is GAGVSQTPSNKVTEKGKYVELRCDPISGHTALYWYRQSLGQGPEFLIYFQGTGAADDSGLPNDRFFAVRPEGSVSTLKIQRTERGDSAVYLCASSQTSGRWAGELFFGEGSRLTVL.

This rearrangement joins TRBV30 to TRBJ2-2; the D is unclear. Germline CDR1 and CDR2: GTSNPN and SVGIG (reference sequence). The CDR3 runs to 12 residues. Trimming took off 3 bases at V and 4 bases at J, with 6 bases between the two ends. The CDR3 bases are TGTGCCTGGAGACACAGCACCGGGGAGCTGTTTTTT. Protein sequence: CAWRHSTGELFF.

The V and J genes are TRBV15 and TRBJ1-4; perhaps TRBD1 as D (5 bases). V was shortened by 0 bases and J by 0 bases, with 5 bases between the two germline ends. Germline V gene sequence: CDR1 LNHNV, CDR2 YYDKDF (reference sequence). CDR3 length: 15 residues. CDR3 residues: CATSRDRATNEKLFF. The CDR3 bases are TGTGCCACCAGCAGAGACAGGGCAACTAATGAAAAACTGTTTTTT.

A few counts support this clone. The chain recombines TRBV10-1 with TRBJ1-3; 12 bases fit TRBD1. Unmatched junction bases numbered 5, after V lost 6 bases and J lost 5 bases. In germline, CDR1 is WNHNN, CDR2 SYGVQD (reference sequence). The CDR3 runs 15 residues. The CDR3 here is CASSRDRGHRNTIYF. The DNA of the CDR3 is TGCGCCAGCAGCCGGGACAGGGGGCATAGAAACACCATATATTTT.